Following are 12 T cell receptor beta chains from one sample sequenced in a study of T cells after posttransplantation cyclophosphamide. Only in-frame clones appear in the TCRdb table, and some are missing; sequencing was by immunoSEQ multiplex PCR. The top ten hold roughly 2% of the sample, which has 20,000 to 25,000 clones, more than 80% seen once. Controls had myeloablative marrow grafts with methotrexate and calcineurin inhibitor, sampled at 1 year. Source: PBMCs, taken about 350 days after allogeneic stem cell transplant with calcineurin inhibitor and methotrexate. These receptors all stem from a female patient in her thirties or forties who received an allogeneic stem cell transplant from an unrelated donor, was CMV-positive, and had acute and chronic GVHD. Some T cells may be supplied by the graft donor.

The DNA of the CDR3 is TGTGCCAGCAGCGTATCCCCCTCTCGAGGGGAGGGCACCGGGGAGCTGTTTTTT. The encoded protein is CASSVSPSRGEGTGELFF. This sequence joins TRBV9 and TRBJ2-2; TRBD2 matches 7 bases. The CDR3 contains 18 residues. Per germline, CDR1 SGDLS and CDR2 YYNGEE. The V and J ends lost 1 base and 4 bases, in that order; junction bases with no gene match: 13.

The CDR3 nucleotides read TGTGCCAGCAGCAACGGGACTGCCTTCAATGAGCAGTTCTTC. This encodes CASSNGTAFNEQFF. V gene TRBV6-4 combines with J gene TRBJ2-1, with a weak D call TRBD2 (6 bases). This CDR3 has 14 residues. V lost 6 bases, J lost 6 bases, and 15 bases lay in between. Germline V gene sequence: CDR1 MRHNA, CDR2 SNTAGT.

The V call is TRBV25-1, the J call TRBJ2-6, with D possibly matching TRBD2 (6 bases). Germline-derived CDR1 and CDR2 are MGHDK and SYGVNS. Trimming stripped 0 bases from V and 0 bases from J, with 6 bases between. CDR3 size: 16 residues. The CDR3: CASSEYGGSGANVLTF. The CDR3 nucleotides read TGTGCCAGCAGTGAATACGGGGGCTCTGGGGCCAACGTCCTGACTTTC.

The gene calls are TRBV15 and TRBJ2-7; possible D gene TRBD1, 6 bases. This CDR3 is built from 12 residues. Germline V lookup: CDR1 LNHNV, CDR2 YYDKDF (reference sequence). V lost 3 bases to trimming and J lost 7 bases, with 10 bases between them. Here the CDR3 reads CATSRTGTEQYV. The CDR3 DNA sequence: TGTGCCACCAGCAGGACCGGGACAGAGCAGTACGTC.

The chain uses TRBV12-5 and TRBJ1-3; no clear D. The V gene's germline CDR1 is LGHNT and CDR2 FRNRAP. The CDR3 covers 15 residues. Trimming removed 0 bases from V and 8 bases from J, with 14 bases in between. The chain's CDR3 is CASGLVLGSQDTIYF. The CDR3 nucleotides read TGTGCTAGTGGTTTGGTATTAGGGAGTCAGGACACCATATATTTT.

J is TRBJ1-1 and V is TRBV7-9; the D is unclear. Germline V CDR1 and CDR2: SEHNR, FQNEAQ (reference sequence). Trimming left V 8 bases short and J 6 bases short, with 13 bases between. CDR3 length: 12 residues. Written as DNA, the CDR3 is TGTGCCAGCGGGGAGGGAGTGTCTGAAGCTTTCTTT. Amino acids: CASGEGVSEAFF. The full variable domain, its missing parts supplied by reference TRBV7-9 and TRBJ1-1, is DTGVSQNPRHKITKRGQNVTFRCDPISEHNRLYWYRQTLGQGPEFLTYFQNEAQLEKSRLLSDRFSAERPKGSFSTLEIQRTEQGDSAMYLCASGEGVSEAFFGQGTRLTVV.

The V gene is TRBV7-2, the J gene TRBJ2-2, with 8 bases lining up with TRBD1. This CDR3 comprises 17 residues. The V and J ends lost 5 bases and 5 bases, in that order; junction bases with no gene match: 13. Germline CDR1 and CDR2: SGHTA and FQGNSA. This CDR3 is CASSPRTSGGKTGELFF. The CDR3 nucleotides read TGTGCCAGCAGCCCTCGTACGTCAGGGGGCAAGACCGGGGAGCTGTTTTTT.

The V and J genes are TRBV27 and TRBJ2-7; 9 bases line up with TRBD2. V dropped 5 bases and J dropped 13; count of bases not matched to a gene: 9. Germline V lookup: CDR1 MNHEY, CDR2 SMNVEV (reference sequence). This CDR3 region has 12 residues. The CDR3 DNA reads TGTGCCAGCAGTAGTACTAGCGGGCGCTGTTACGTC. This encodes CASSSTSGRCYV.

The chain couples TRBV18 to TRBJ1-3; 11 nucleotides agree with TRBD1. Germline trimming cut 3 bases from V and 4 bases from J; bases unmatched to any gene: 5. CDR3 length: 16 residues. CDR1 is KGHSH and CDR2 is LQKENI in the germline V gene. Here the CDR3 reads CASSPLDRGPGNTIYF. The CDR3 DNA reads as TGTGCCAGCTCACCTTTGGACAGGGGGCCAGGAAACACCATATATTTT.

This chain links TRBV6-1 with TRBJ2-5, with 7 bases aligning to TRBD1. The germline V gene has CDR1 MNHNS and CDR2 SASEGT. There are 13 residues in the CDR3. Trimming took 4 bases from V and 3 from J; bases not matched to a gene: 2. CDR3 bases: TGTGCCAGCAGTGGGGACAGTAAAGAGACCCAGTACTTC. Its translation: CASSGDSKETQYF.

The chain joins TRBV29-1 to TRBJ2-1; TRBD2 matches 10 bases. The length of the CDR3 is 14 residues. CDR1 and CDR2 (germline): SQVTM, ANQGSEA. The junction had 4 bases not matched to a gene; V was cut back by 4 bases and J by 4 bases. CDR3 sequence: CSVVRTSGYNEQFF. The CDR3, as DNA: TGCAGCGTTGTAAGGACTAGCGGATACAATGAGCAGTTCTTC.

CDR3 region: CASSVEQVGNTIYF. The CDR3 DNA sequence: TGTGCCAGCAGCGTAGAACAGGTTGGAAACACCATATATTTT. The chain combines TRBV9 with TRBJ1-3, with D possibly being TRBD1 (5 bases). Germline lookup yields CDR1 SGDLS and CDR2 YYNGEE. V was pared by 0 bases and J by 3 bases, with 7 bases between. CDR3 size: 14 residues.